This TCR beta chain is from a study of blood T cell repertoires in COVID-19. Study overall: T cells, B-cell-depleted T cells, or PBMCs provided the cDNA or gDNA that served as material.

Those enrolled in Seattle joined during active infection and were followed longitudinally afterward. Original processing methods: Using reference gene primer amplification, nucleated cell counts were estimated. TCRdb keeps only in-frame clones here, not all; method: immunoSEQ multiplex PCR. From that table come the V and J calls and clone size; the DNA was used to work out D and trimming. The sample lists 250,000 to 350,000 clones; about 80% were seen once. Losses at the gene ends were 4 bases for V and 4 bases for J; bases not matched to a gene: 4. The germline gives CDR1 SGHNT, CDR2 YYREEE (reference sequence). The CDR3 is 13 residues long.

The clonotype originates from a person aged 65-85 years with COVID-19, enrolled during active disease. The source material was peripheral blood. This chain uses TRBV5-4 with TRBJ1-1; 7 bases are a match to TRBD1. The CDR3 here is CASSGGQVTEAFF. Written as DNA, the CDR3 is TGTGCCAGCAGCGGTGGACAGGTCACTGAAGCTTTCTTT.